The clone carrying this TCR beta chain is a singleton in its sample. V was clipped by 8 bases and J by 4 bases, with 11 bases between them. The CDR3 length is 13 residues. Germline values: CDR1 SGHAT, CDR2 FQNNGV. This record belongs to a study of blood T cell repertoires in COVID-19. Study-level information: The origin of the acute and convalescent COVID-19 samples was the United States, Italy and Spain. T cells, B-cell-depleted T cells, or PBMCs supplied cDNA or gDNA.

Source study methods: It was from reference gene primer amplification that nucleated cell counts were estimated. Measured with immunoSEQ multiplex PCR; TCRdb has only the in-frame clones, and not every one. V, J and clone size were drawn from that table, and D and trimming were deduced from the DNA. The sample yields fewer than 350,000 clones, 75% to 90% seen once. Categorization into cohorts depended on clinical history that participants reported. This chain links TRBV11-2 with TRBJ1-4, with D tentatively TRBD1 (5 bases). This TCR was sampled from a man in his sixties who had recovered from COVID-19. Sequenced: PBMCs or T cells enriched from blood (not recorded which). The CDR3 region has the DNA TGTGCCAGCGGGCCAGGGCTTAATGAAAAACTGTTTTTT. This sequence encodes CASGPGLNEKLFF.